The next 20 T cell receptor beta chains were all read from a single sample in a study of spatial heterogeneity in lung cancer. Overall study results and limits: Tumoral mutation counts were tracked by counts of expanded intratumoral alpha and beta TCRs.

Time point of the sample: sample taken at primary tumor resection. No antigen has been assigned to these receptors. TCRdb itself ran the 5' RACE reads through MiXCR, one entry per CDR3 protein. Altogether a few thousand distinct CDR3 sequences are present, 35% being singletons, with the ten largest covering 9.5% to 15%. The specimen was lung tumor tissue, collected at surgery. The receptor source for this set is a female donor with early-stage non-small cell lung cancer.

The chain couples TRBV7-3 to TRBJ2-2; D may match TRBD1 or TRBD2 (5 bases each). Trimming took 4 bases from V and 1 from J, leaving 10 bases between them. Germline loops: CDR1 SGHTA, CDR2 FQGTGA. This CDR3 contains 15 residues. CDR3 DNA: TGTGCCAGCAGCTCGGGACGGTGGAACACCGGGGAGCTGTTTTTT. Translating gives CASSSGRWNTGELFF.

This clonotype was counted only a few times. The V call is TRBV12-3 or TRBV12-4, the J call TRBJ2-5, with D possibly matching TRBD1 (5 bases). This CDR3 is 13 amino acids long. V lost 3 bases and J 7 bases, leaving 12 bases between the germline ends. CDR3 sequence (DNA): TGTGCCAGCAGTTTGGGGCTAAAAGGGACCCAGTACTTC. Translating gives CASSLGLKGTQYF.

The chain combines TRBV29-1 with TRBJ2-5, with 11 bases aligning to TRBD2. The CDR3 runs to 14 residues. Per the germline V gene, CDR1 is SQVTM and CDR2 is ANQGSEA. V dropped 4 bases and J dropped 4; count of bases not matched to a gene: 5. CDR3 loop: CSVVRLAGRETQYF. The CDR3 nucleotides read TGCAGCGTTGTCCGACTAGCGGGGAGAGAGACCCAGTACTTC. The full variable domain, rest sourced from reference TRBV29-1 and TRBJ2-5, is SAVISQKPSRDICQRGTSLTIQCQVDSQVTMMFWYRQQPGQSLTLIATANQGSEATYESGFVIDKFPISRPNLTFSTLTVSNMSPEDSSIYLCSVVRLAGRETQYFGPGTRLLVL.

This clonotype is large in the sample. The CDR3 coding sequence is TGTGCCAGCAGGGAAAGGGCTAAGGCGGATGAGCAGTTCTTC. The encoded protein is CASRERAKADEQFF. This chain connects TRBV7-9 to TRBJ2-1; D not resolved. There are 14 residues in the CDR3. V shed 6 bases and J shed 8 bases, with 17 bases lying between them. CDR1 and CDR2 (germline): SEHNR, FQNEAQ (reference sequence).

This clonotype was found once. The V and J genes are TRBV5-4 and TRBJ2-5, with D possibly being TRBD1 (6 bases). Trimming pared 4 bases from V and 2 bases from J, leaving 12 bases between. The germline V gene has CDR1 SGHNT and CDR2 YYREEE (reference sequence). The CDR3 is made up of 14 amino acids. CDR3 DNA sequence: TGTGCCAGCAGCGTACAGGGATCACAAGAGACCCAGTACTTC. Its protein product is CASSVQGSQETQYF.

This chain joins TRBV5-4 and TRBJ2-3, with D uncertain. V lost 0 bases and J 3 bases, leaving 2 bases between the germline ends. Germline assignment: CDR1 SGHNT and CDR2 YYREEE (reference sequence). The CDR3 totals 12 residues. DNA for the CDR3: TGTGCCAGCAGCTTGGAAACAGATACGCAGTATTTT. It codes for CASSLETDTQYF.

This rearrangement joins TRBV7-6 to TRBJ2-3; 7 positions agree with TRBD1. The germline CDR1 and CDR2 sequences are SGHVS and FNYEAQ. After removal of 5 bases from V and 2 bases from J, the junction contained 10 bases not matched to a gene. This CDR3 has 16 amino acids. The CDR3 coding sequence is TGTGCCAGCAGCCCCAAGGGGGCGGTACTCACAGATACGCAGTATTTT. This translates into CASSPKGAVLTDTQYF.

This clonotype was recorded a few times. The chain combines TRBV5-1 with TRBJ2-7, with D possibly matching TRBD1 (6 bases). This CDR3 is built from 13 residues. Trimming removed 3 bases at V and 1 base at J, with 8 bases between. CDR1 is SGHRS, CDR2 YFSETQ, per germline. CDR3 loop: CASSWDKSYEQYF. The DNA of the CDR3 is TGCGCCAGCAGCTGGGACAAATCCTACGAGCAGTACTTC.

The CDR3 spells CASSFFGRGELFF. CDR3 in DNA: TGTGCCAGCAGCTTTTTCGGGCGGGGGGAGCTGTTTTTT. The gene calls are TRBV7-2 and TRBJ2-2, with unresolved D. Germline values: CDR1 SGHTA, CDR2 FQGNSA. The CDR3 runs to 13 residues. The V end lost 3 bases, the J end lost 8 bases, and 10 bases lay between the germline ends.

This clonotype turned up a few times. In DNA form, the CDR3 reads TGTGCCACCAGCAGAGCCCCTAGCGGTTACACAGATACGCAGTATTTT. This gives the protein CATSRAPSGYTDTQYF. This rearrangement joins TRBV15 to TRBJ2-3; 7 bases align to TRBD2. CDR1 and CDR2 from the germline V gene are LNHNV and YYDKDF (reference sequence). The J segment lost 2 bases and the V segment lost 1 base, leaving 6 bases of the junction unmatched. The CDR3 is made up of 16 amino acids.

This clonotype showed up just a few times. This chain links TRBV4-3 with TRBJ2-2, with D unresolved. The CDR3 extends over 14 amino acids. Germline values: CDR1 LGHNA, CDR2 YSLEER. V was cut by 3 bases and J by 5 bases, with 10 bases left in between. CDR3 residues: CASSQRVGTGELFF. DNA of the CDR3: TGCGCCAGCAGCCAGCGTGTTGGAACCGGGGAGCTGTTTTTT.

V usage is TRBV7-9 and J usage is TRBJ2-7; perhaps TRBD1 as D (6 bases). The CDR3 spans 12 residues. Deletions cut 5 bases from V and 6 bases from J, with 11 bases between. CDR1 and CDR2 (germline): SEHNR, FQNEAQ (reference sequence). Written as DNA, the CDR3 is TGTGCCAGCAGCAGACAGGTTTCCGAGCAGTACTTC. It encodes CASSRQVSEQYF.

V usage is TRBV19 and J usage is TRBJ1-5; D gene ambiguous. The CDR3 totals 13 residues. Looked up from germline, CDR1 is LNHDA and CDR2 is SQIVND (reference sequence). Trimming pared 3 bases from V and 1 base from J, leaving 4 bases between. The CDR3 DNA is TGTGCCAGTAGTATTCAGAGCAATCAGCCCCAGCATTTT. Translating gives CASSIQSNQPQHF.

This clonotype is judged large. This chain uses TRBV10-2 with TRBJ2-7, with 8 bases matching TRBD2. CDR1 and CDR2 (germline): WSHSY, SAAADI. V lost 7 bases to trimming and J lost 4 bases; unmatched junction nucleotides: 9. The CDR3 is 14 residues long. The CDR3 coding sequence is TGCGCCAGCACTCCGGCCAGCGGGAGTTACGAGCAGTACTTC. Amino acid sequence: CASTPASGSYEQYF.

This clonotype was observed a few times. V is TRBV11-2 and J is TRBJ2-7; D is undetermined. CDR3 size: 12 residues. Trimming cost V 8 bases and J 3 bases, with 11 bases left between them. Germline lookup yields CDR1 SGHAT and CDR2 FQNNGV. The CDR3 here is CASGVFNYEQYF. CDR3 DNA: TGTGCCAGCGGCGTTTTTAACTACGAGCAGTACTTC.

This clonotype is labeled large. The gene calls are TRBV10-3 and TRBJ2-3, with 10 bases aligning to TRBD2. This CDR3 comprises 14 residues. Losses at the gene ends were 5 bases for V and 4 bases for J; bases not matched to a gene: 3. Germline values: CDR1 ENHRY, CDR2 SYGVKD. The CDR3 sequence is CAISWSGGADTQYF. Here the CDR3 DNA reads TGTGCCATCAGTTGGAGCGGGGGGGCAGATACGCAGTATTTT.

This clonotype has just a few counts. The chain is built from TRBV7-2 and TRBJ2-3, with 11 nucleotides matching TRBD2. The junction had 4 bases not matched to a gene; V was cut back by 4 bases and J by 1 base. Germline assignment: CDR1 SGHTA and CDR2 FQGNSA. The CDR3 spans 16 residues. The CDR3 here is CASSSALAGGTDTQYF. The CDR3 nucleotides are TGTGCCAGCAGCTCGGCACTAGCGGGGGGCACAGATACGCAGTATTTT. Full variable domain (remainder filled in from reference TRBV7-2 and TRBJ2-3): GAGVSQSPSNKVTEKGKDVELRCDPISGHTALYWYRQSLGQGLEFLIYFQGNSAPDKSGLPSDRFSAERTGGSVSTLTIQRTQQEDSAVYLCASSSALAGGTDTQYFGPGTRLTVL.

This clonotype was seen a handful of times. The genes are TRBV18 and TRBJ2-7, with 12 nucleotides matching TRBD1. V shed 3 bases and J 7 bases; nucleotides not matched to a gene: 4. The germline gives CDR1 KGHSH, CDR2 LQKENI. CDR3 length equals 14 residues. The CDR3 loop is CASSPGQGAREQYF. CDR3 DNA sequence: TGTGCCAGCTCACCGGGACAGGGGGCGCGAGAGCAGTACTTC.

This chain links TRBV20-1 with TRBJ2-6; D is undetermined. CDR1 DFQATT and CDR2 SNEGSKA come from the germline V gene (reference sequence). The CDR3 length is 16 residues. V lost 2 bases and J 5 bases, leaving 16 bases between the germline ends. The CDR3 reads CSARRHQGPRANVLTF. The CDR3 region has the DNA TGCAGTGCTAGACGGCATCAAGGCCCCAGGGCCAACGTCCTGACTTTC.

The chain uses TRBV3-1 and TRBJ2-7; D remains ambiguous. CDR1 is LGHDT, CDR2 YNNKEL, per germline (reference sequence). The CDR3 spans 13 residues. V was pared by 6 bases and J by 6 bases, with 15 bases between. The CDR3 is CASSLTGRLEQYF. The CDR3, as DNA: TGTGCCAGCAGTCTCACGGGTCGCCTCGAGCAGTACTTC.